This section outlines one T cell receptor (beta chain) sequence together with its context. Its antigen remains unknown. Every TCR beta cDNA library bore unique molecular identifiers. T cells numbering roughly 0.9 to 11 million gave rise to a few hundred thousand cDNA molecules. TCRdb re-derived calls from the PCR reads in MiXCR, one entry per CDR3 protein. The sample lists hundreds of thousands of distinct CDR3 sequences; roughly 30% were seen once. This specimen comes from a study of post-analysis software for immune sequencing data. Whole-study findings and limits: Patients used roughly five TRBV segments, including TRBV5-6, TRBV5-1 and TRBV20-1, more often than controls.

Germline V gene data show CDR1 as SGHTA and CDR2 as FQGNSA. This CDR3 has 13 residues. The V end was cut by 3 bases, the J end by 7 bases, with 13 bases between. This sequence was found in a girl between 5 and 17 years old with multiple sclerosis. The gene calls are TRBV7-2 and TRBJ2-7; D uncertain. Sequencing input: blood. The CDR3 loop is CASSLAGPSEQYF. The CDR3 DNA reads as TGTGCCAGCAGCTTGGCAGGTCCCTCTGAGCAGTACTTC. Full variable domain (outside the CDR3, taken from reference TRBV7-2 and TRBJ2-7): GAGVSQSPSNKVTEKGKDVELRCDPISGHTALYWYRQSLGQGLEFLIYFQGNSAPDKSGLPSDRFSAERTGGSVSTLTIQRTQQEDSAVYLCASSLAGPSEQYFGPGTRLTVT.